Listed below are T cell receptor beta chains from one sample, sequenced in a study of OX40 agonist ivuxolimab in advanced cancers. The table came from immunoSEQ multiplex PCR; TCRdb's copy has only in-frame clones and leaves some out. The repertoire consists of about 83,000 clones, with less than 85% occurring once and the leading ten covering roughly 6.6%. The sample in question was CD4+ or CD8+ T cells sorted from blood, obtained in a trial of the OX40 agonist ivuxolimab. The receptors come from an adult with an advanced solid tumor such as melanoma, head and neck, liver or kidney cancer. CDR3s include the opening cysteine and the closing phenylalanine or tryptophan. The D gene is left open where the match is weak. A clone size is listed for some rows: how often the clone was seen (once, few, many), or a class if it is expanded.

v_gene: TRBV29-1; d_gene: -; abundance: -; j_gene: TRBJ1-5; CDR3aa: CSVAPAGRDQPQHF; CDR3nt: TGCAGCGTCGCCCCGGCAGGGAGGGACCAGCCCCAGCATTTT
v_gene: TRBV7-2; d_gene: TRBD2; abundance: -; j_gene: TRBJ2-7; CDR3aa: CASSLGGSGTYEQYF; CDR3nt: TGTGCCAGCAGCTTAGGGGGTAGCGGGACCTACGAGCAGTACTTC
v_gene: TRBV7-8; d_gene: TRBD1; abundance: -; j_gene: TRBJ2-5; CDR3aa: CASSRGTGVQETQYF; CDR3nt: TGTGCCAGCAGCCGGGGGACAGGGGTCCAAGAGACCCAGTACTTC
v_gene: TRBV19; d_gene: TRBD1; abundance: -; j_gene: TRBJ1-4; CDR3aa: CASSLQGEKLFF; CDR3nt: TGTGCCAGTAGCCTACAGGGGGAAAAACTGTTTTTT
v_gene: TRBV29-1; d_gene: TRBD1; abundance: -; j_gene: TRBJ1-2; CDR3aa: CSVLGIRGNGYTF; CDR3nt: TGCAGCGTTCTGGGCATCAGGGGGAATGGCTACACCTTC
v_gene: TRBV20-1; d_gene: -; abundance: -; j_gene: TRBJ2-7; CDR3aa: CSASLGYEQYF; CDR3nt: TGCAGTGCTAGCCTGGGCTACGAGCAGTACTTC
v_gene: TRBV5-3; d_gene: -; abundance: -; j_gene: TRBJ1-1; CDR3aa: CARSPALPRVNTEAFF; CDR3nt: TGTGCCAGAAGCCCCGCCCTCCCCAGAGTGAACACTGAAGCTTTCTTT
v_gene: TRBV30; d_gene: -; abundance: -; j_gene: TRBJ1-4; CDR3aa: CAWSVGRPTNEKLFF; CDR3nt: TGTGCCTGGAGTGTAGGGAGACCAACTAATGAAAAACTGTTTTTT
v_gene: TRBV7-2; d_gene: -; abundance: -; j_gene: TRBJ2-5; CDR3aa: CASSPPGWGETQYF; CDR3nt: TGTGCCAGCAGCCCCCCAGGATGGGGCGAGACCCAGTACTTC
v_gene: TRBV4-2; d_gene: -; abundance: -; j_gene: TRBJ2-5; CDR3aa: CASSPLRRGAQYF; CDR3nt: TGTGCCAGCAGCCCGTTAAGACGGGGTGCCCAGTACTTC
v_gene: TRBV7-9; d_gene: TRBD1; abundance: -; j_gene: TRBJ2-3; CDR3aa: CASSSDRSTDTQYF; CDR3nt: TGTGCCAGCAGCTCGGACAGGAGCACAGATACGCAGTATTTT
v_gene: TRBV5-1; d_gene: TRBD1; abundance: -; j_gene: TRBJ2-5; CDR3aa: CASSRQGAPQETQYF; CDR3nt: TGCGCCAGCAGCCGCCAGGGGGCCCCACAAGAGACCCAGTACTTC
v_gene: TRBV6-6; d_gene: -; abundance: -; j_gene: TRBJ1-3; CDR3aa: CASSSGAGNTIYF; CDR3nt: TGTGCCAGCAGTTCAGGGGCTGGAAACACCATATATTTT
v_gene: TRBV6-6; d_gene: TRBD1; abundance: -; j_gene: TRBJ1-6; CDR3aa: CASSRDSLNSPLHF; CDR3nt: TGTGCCAGCAGCCGGGACAGTCTTAATTCACCCCTCCACTTT
v_gene: TRBV27; d_gene: -; abundance: -; j_gene: TRBJ1-1; CDR3aa: CASTAGVATEAFF; CDR3nt: TGTGCCAGCACCGCGGGAGTGGCCACTGAAGCTTTCTTT
v_gene: TRBV11-2; d_gene: TRBD2; abundance: -; j_gene: TRBJ2-3; CDR3aa: CALGGGRTDTQYF; CDR3nt: TGTGCCCTGGGGGGAGGGAGAACAGATACGCAGTATTTT
v_gene: TRBV6-5; d_gene: -; abundance: -; j_gene: TRBJ2-6; CDR3aa: CASSYGLSSGANVLTF; CDR3nt: TGTGCCAGCAGTTACGGACTCTCCTCTGGGGCCAACGTCCTGACTTTC
v_gene: TRBV18; d_gene: TRBD1; abundance: -; j_gene: TRBJ2-7; CDR3aa: CASSPGQGHYEQYF; CDR3nt: TGTGCCAGCTCACCGGGACAGGGACACTACGAGCAGTACTTC
v_gene: TRBV6-5; d_gene: -; abundance: -; j_gene: TRBJ1-1; CDR3aa: CASNERMNTEAFF; CDR3nt: TGTGCCAGCAACGAGAGAATGAACACTGAAGCTTTCTTT
v_gene: TRBV2; d_gene: -; abundance: -; j_gene: TRBJ1-4; CDR3aa: CASRVEKLFF; CDR3nt: TGTGCCAGCAGGGTTGAAAAACTGTTTTTT
v_gene: TRBV7-3; d_gene: TRBD2; abundance: -; j_gene: TRBJ2-2; CDR3aa: CASSWTSGSPSNTGELFF; CDR3nt: TGTGCCAGCAGCTGGACTAGCGGGAGCCCCTCGAACACCGGGGAGCTGTTTTTT
v_gene: TRBV7-9; d_gene: -; abundance: -; j_gene: TRBJ2-6; CDR3aa: CASSFGGPRSGANVLTF; CDR3nt: TGTGCCAGCAGCTTCGGGGGCCCCCGCTCTGGGGCCAACGTCCTGACTTTC
v_gene: TRBV19; d_gene: -; abundance: -; j_gene: TRBJ2-1; CDR3aa: CASSWQGDNEQFF; CDR3nt: TGTGCCAGTAGTTGGCAGGGTGACAATGAGCAGTTCTTC
v_gene: TRBV27; d_gene: -; abundance: once; j_gene: TRBJ1-1; CDR3aa: CASSSRTLNTEAFF; CDR3nt: TGTGCCAGCAGTTCCCGCACCCTGAACACTGAAGCTTTCTTT
v_gene: TRBV7-6; d_gene: -; abundance: -; j_gene: TRBJ1-1; CDR3aa: CASTRDLRTEAFF; CDR3nt: TGTGCCAGCACCAGGGATTTGCGTACTGAAGCTTTCTTT
v_gene: TRBV6-6; d_gene: -; abundance: -; j_gene: TRBJ2-1; CDR3aa: CASSYPWGSEQFF; CDR3nt: TGTGCCAGCAGTTACCCGTGGGGGAGTGAGCAGTTCTTC
v_gene: TRBV18; d_gene: TRBD1; abundance: few; j_gene: TRBJ1-6; CDR3aa: CASSRRDRDNSPLHF; CDR3nt: TGTGCCAGCTCCCGCCGGGACAGAGATAATTCACCCCTCCACTTT
v_gene: TRBV6-5; d_gene: TRBD1; abundance: -; j_gene: TRBJ2-4; CDR3aa: CASASGQKAKNIQYF; CDR3nt: TGTGCCAGCGCCTCGGGACAGAAAGCCAAAAACATTCAGTACTTC
v_gene: TRBV7-2; d_gene: -; abundance: -; j_gene: TRBJ1-3; CDR3aa: CASSLQRTPGNTIYF; CDR3nt: TGTGCCAGCAGCCTCCAACGGACTCCAGGAAACACCATATATTTT
v_gene: TRBV19; d_gene: -; abundance: -; j_gene: TRBJ2-1; CDR3aa: CASTQAGTLTREQFF; CDR3nt: TGTGCCAGTACTCAGGCGGGGACTTTGACGAGGGAGCAGTTCTTC
v_gene: TRBV5-4; d_gene: -; abundance: once; j_gene: TRBJ1-1; CDR3aa: CASSLARAGTEAFF; CDR3nt: TGTGCCAGCAGCCTGGCCCGTGCAGGGACTGAAGCTTTCTTT
v_gene: TRBV4-2; d_gene: TRBD1; abundance: -; j_gene: TRBJ1-5; CDR3aa: CASSQSLGTGEQPQHF; CDR3nt: TGTGCCAGCAGCCAGAGCTTGGGGACAGGGGAACAGCCCCAGCATTTT
v_gene: TRBV10-3; d_gene: -; abundance: -; j_gene: TRBJ1-1; CDR3aa: CAISEWGVNTEAFF; CDR3nt: TGTGCCATCAGTGAATGGGGAGTTAACACTGAAGCTTTCTTT
v_gene: TRBV5-1; d_gene: -; abundance: once; j_gene: TRBJ2-7; CDR3aa: CASSLDSNPSYEQYF; CDR3nt: TGCGCCAGCAGCTTGGACAGCAACCCCTCCTACGAGCAGTACTTC
v_gene: TRBV30; d_gene: -; abundance: -; j_gene: TRBJ2-7; CDR3aa: CAWSVLREESEQYF; CDR3nt: TGTGCCTGGAGTGTACTGCGGGAAGAGAGCGAGCAGTACTTC
v_gene: TRBV6-5; d_gene: -; abundance: -; j_gene: TRBJ2-1; CDR3aa: CASSYRALSSYNEQFF; CDR3nt: TGTGCCAGCAGTTACAGGGCCCTTAGCTCCTACAATGAGCAGTTCTTC
v_gene: TRBV2; d_gene: -; abundance: -; j_gene: TRBJ1-2; CDR3aa: CASSQSRGMDRYYGYTF; CDR3nt: TGTGCCAGCAGTCAGAGCCGGGGGATGGACAGATACTATGGCTACACCTTC
v_gene: TRBV10-3; d_gene: TRBD1; abundance: -; j_gene: TRBJ2-7; CDR3aa: CATTGQGLLEQYF; CDR3nt: TGTGCCACAACGGGACAGGGATTACTCGAGCAGTACTTC
v_gene: TRBV5-5; d_gene: -; abundance: -; j_gene: TRBJ2-7; CDR3aa: CASSLEAGPAYEQYF; CDR3nt: TGTGCCAGCAGCTTGGAGGCAGGTCCCGCCTACGAGCAGTACTTC
v_gene: TRBV5-1; d_gene: TRBD1; abundance: -; j_gene: TRBJ2-7; CDR3aa: CASSLYGDSSYEQYF; CDR3nt: TGCGCCAGCAGCCTGTACGGGGACAGCTCCTACGAGCAGTACTTC
v_gene: TRBV19; d_gene: TRBD2; abundance: -; j_gene: TRBJ2-1; CDR3aa: CASTTTGGRRQFF; CDR3nt: TGTGCCAGTACGACCACGGGAGGGCGGAGACAGTTCTTC
v_gene: TRBV9; d_gene: -; abundance: -; j_gene: TRBJ2-3; CDR3aa: CASSVDGFRTDTQYF; CDR3nt: TGTGCCAGCAGCGTAGATGGCTTCCGCACAGATACGCAGTATTTT
v_gene: TRBV7-3; d_gene: -; abundance: few; j_gene: TRBJ1-1; CDR3aa: CASSLTPNTEAFF; CDR3nt: TGTGCCAGCAGCCTGACCCCGAACACTGAAGCTTTCTTT
v_gene: TRBV10-3; d_gene: -; abundance: -; j_gene: TRBJ1-1; CDR3aa: CAISKQGEGNTEAFF; CDR3nt: TGTGCCATCAGTAAACAGGGCGAGGGGAACACTGAAGCTTTCTTT
v_gene: TRBV30; d_gene: -; abundance: -; j_gene: TRBJ1-5; CDR3aa: CAWSVAGSFSNQPQHF; CDR3nt: TGTGCCTGGAGTGTTGCAGGGTCATTTAGCAATCAGCCCCAGCATTTT
v_gene: TRBV2; d_gene: -; abundance: -; j_gene: TRBJ1-1; CDR3aa: CASSERTGNTEAFF; CDR3nt: TGTGCCAGCAGTGAGCGGACGGGGAACACTGAAGCTTTCTTT
v_gene: TRBV27; d_gene: -; abundance: -; j_gene: TRBJ2-7; CDR3aa: CASSPHRGEQYF; CDR3nt: TGTGCCAGCAGTCCACACAGAGGCGAGCAGTACTTC
v_gene: TRBV19; d_gene: -; abundance: -; j_gene: TRBJ2-3; CDR3aa: CASSRLDTQYF; CDR3nt: TGTGCCAGTAGTCGACTAGATACGCAGTATTTT
v_gene: TRBV6-5; d_gene: -; abundance: -; j_gene: TRBJ1-3; CDR3aa: CASTSPGNTIYF; CDR3nt: TGTGCCAGCACCAGTCCTGGAAACACCATATATTTT
v_gene: TRBV9; d_gene: TRBD1; abundance: -; j_gene: TRBJ1-2; CDR3aa: CASSPRDRLANYGYTF; CDR3nt: TGTGCCAGCAGCCCCCGGGACAGACTAGCTAACTATGGCTACACCTTC
v_gene: TRBV5-1; d_gene: TRBD1; abundance: -; j_gene: TRBJ2-4; CDR3aa: CASSQQGANNIQYF; CDR3nt: TGCGCCAGCAGCCAACAGGGGGCAAACAACATTCAGTACTTC
v_gene: TRBV4-1; d_gene: TRBD1; abundance: -; j_gene: TRBJ2-1; CDR3aa: CASSQQPTGAYNEQFF; CDR3nt: TGCGCCAGCAGCCAACAGCCGACAGGGGCATACAATGAGCAGTTCTTC
v_gene: TRBV5-1; d_gene: -; abundance: -; j_gene: TRBJ2-2; CDR3aa: CASRWDTGELFF; CDR3nt: TGCGCCAGCAGGTGGGACACCGGGGAGCTGTTTTTT
v_gene: TRBV19; d_gene: TRBD1; abundance: -; j_gene: TRBJ1-5; CDR3aa: CASMDRGHIGNQPQHF; CDR3nt: TGTGCCAGTATGGACAGGGGACATATCGGCAATCAGCCCCAGCATTTT
v_gene: TRBV27; d_gene: -; abundance: -; j_gene: TRBJ2-2; CDR3aa: CASSLDRGIGGRADTGELFF; CDR3nt: TGTGCCAGCAGTTTAGACAGGGGCATTGGCGGGAGGGCCGATACCGGGGAGCTGTTTTTT
v_gene: TRBV4-2; d_gene: -; abundance: -; j_gene: TRBJ1-5; CDR3aa: CASSQESGMYQPQHF; CDR3nt: TGTGCCAGCAGCCAAGAGTCAGGGATGTATCAGCCCCAGCATTTT
v_gene: TRBV21-1; d_gene: -; abundance: -; j_gene: TRBJ1-3; CDR3aa: CASTLGTNTIYF; CDR3nt: TGTGCCAGTACCCTTGGGACTAACACCATATATTTT
v_gene: TRBV5-4; d_gene: TRBD1; abundance: -; j_gene: TRBJ2-7; CDR3aa: CASSFFDRESNEQYF; CDR3nt: TGTGCCAGCAGCTTCTTTGACAGGGAGAGCAACGAGCAGTACTTC